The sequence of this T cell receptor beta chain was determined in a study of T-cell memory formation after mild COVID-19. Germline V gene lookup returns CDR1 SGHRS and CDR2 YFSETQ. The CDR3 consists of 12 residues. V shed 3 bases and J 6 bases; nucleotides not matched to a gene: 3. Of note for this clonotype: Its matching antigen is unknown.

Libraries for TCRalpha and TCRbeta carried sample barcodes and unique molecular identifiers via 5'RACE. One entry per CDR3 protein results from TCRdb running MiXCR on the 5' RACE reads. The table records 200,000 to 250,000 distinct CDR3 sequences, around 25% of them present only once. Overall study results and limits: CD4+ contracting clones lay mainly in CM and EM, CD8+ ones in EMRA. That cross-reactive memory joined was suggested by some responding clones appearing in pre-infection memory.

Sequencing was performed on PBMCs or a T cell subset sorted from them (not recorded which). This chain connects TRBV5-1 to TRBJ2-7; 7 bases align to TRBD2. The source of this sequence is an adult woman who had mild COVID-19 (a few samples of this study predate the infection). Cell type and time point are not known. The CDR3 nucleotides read TGCGCCAGCAGCTGGGAGGGGACCGAGCAGTACTTC. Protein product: CASSWEGTEQYF.